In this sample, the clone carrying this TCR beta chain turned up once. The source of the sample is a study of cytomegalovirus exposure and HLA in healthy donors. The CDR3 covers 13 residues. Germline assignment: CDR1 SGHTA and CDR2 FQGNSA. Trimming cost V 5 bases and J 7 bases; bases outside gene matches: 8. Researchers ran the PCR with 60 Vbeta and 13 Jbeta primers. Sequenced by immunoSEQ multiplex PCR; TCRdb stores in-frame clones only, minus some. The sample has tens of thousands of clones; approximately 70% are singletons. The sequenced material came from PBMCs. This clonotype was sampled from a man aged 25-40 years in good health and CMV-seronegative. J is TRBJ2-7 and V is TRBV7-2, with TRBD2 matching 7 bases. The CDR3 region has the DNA TGTGCCAGCAGCCAAAGCGGGAAAGGAGAGCAGTACTTC. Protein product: CASSQSGKGEQYF.